The subject of this entry is one TCR beta chain. Its antigen is currently unknown. V gave up 6 bases and J gave up 4 bases; unmatched junction bases: 11. CDR1 is MDHEN and CDR2 is SYDVKM in the germline V gene. The CDR3 sequence is 15 residues long. These data are taken from a study of T-cell memory formation after mild COVID-19. Whole-study results and caveats: In second-wave clones peaking day 37, SARS-CoV-2 specificity remained unconfirmed. While clones contracting from day 15 to 85 were balanced between CD4 and CD8, later expanders leaned CD4+.

Researchers used 5'RACE with constant-segment primers to make TCR alpha and TCR beta cDNA libraries that carry sample barcodes and UMIs. From the 5' RACE reads, TCRdb called clonotypes with MiXCR, one entry per CDR3 protein. The sample carries almost 350,000 distinct CDR3 sequences, 20% to 25% recorded once. The sequenced material came from PBMCs or a T cell subset sorted from them (not recorded which). The source of this sequence is a man younger than 35 who had mild COVID-19 (a few samples of this study predate the infection). Cell type and time point are not known. The rearrangement links TRBV28 to TRBJ1-1, with TRBD1 matching over 7 bases. The CDR3 sequence: CASSPPTGRVTEAFF. The CDR3 nucleotides read TGTGCCAGCAGCCCCCCGACAGGGAGGGTCACTGAAGCTTTCTTT.